The 10 T cell receptor beta chains below were found in one sample sequenced in a study of T cell changes during pregnancy in multiple sclerosis. This table comes from immunoSEQ multiplex PCR, and its TCRdb copy is limited to in-frame clones, with some not included. The sample carries roughly 49,000 clones, roughly 88% recorded once. The input for sequencing was peripheral blood, taken in the first trimester of pregnancy. The receptors shown here come from a female donor in good health, enrolled as a control in a pregnancy study.

This chain uses TRBV7-2 with TRBJ2-1; 10 positions match TRBD1. The CDR3 is 17 amino acids. V lost 5 bases, J lost 9 bases, and 16 bases stayed unmatched. Germline CDR1 SGHTA, CDR2 FQGNSA. As DNA, the CDR3 is TGTGCCAGCAGCCCAGGCCGGGACAGGGGCTCTTTCGGTGAGCAGTTCTTC. It yields the protein CASSPGRDRGSFGEQFF.

The J gene is TRBJ2-1, the V gene TRBV4-1, with 8 bases aligning to TRBD2. The CDR3 has 15 residues. Trimming at V came to 0 bases and at J to 8 bases, leaving 6 bases not matched to a gene. Germline CDR1 and CDR2: MGHRA and YSYEKL. The CDR3 region is CASSQDRELADEQFF. CDR3 nucleotides: TGCGCCAGCAGCCAAGATCGGGAACTAGCGGATGAGCAGTTCTTC.

V is TRBV19 and J is TRBJ2-1; D is perhaps TRBD1 (5 bases). Per the germline V gene, CDR1 is LNHDA and CDR2 is SQIVND (reference sequence). With 8 bases removed from V and 0 bases from J, the gap between germline ends came to 14 bases. The length of the CDR3 is 15 residues. The CDR3 sequence is CASRRASSSYNEQFF. The CDR3 DNA follows: TGTGCCAGTCGCAGGGCATCCAGCTCCTACAATGAGCAGTTCTTC.

The chain is built from TRBV4-3 and TRBJ2-7; D gene unclear. Trimming removed 0 bases at V and 1 base at J, with 10 bases between. The CDR3 length is 15 residues. From germline, CDR1 is LGHNA and CDR2 YSLEER. The CDR3 DNA reads TGCGCCAGCAGCCAAGATCTAGTCGCGTCCTACGAGCAGTACTTC. Translated, it gives CASSQDLVASYEQYF.

This clone was detected once. The chain combines TRBV5-6 with TRBJ2-3; D possibly corresponds to TRBD1 (5 bases). The V gene lost 0 bases and the J gene lost 1 base, with 6 bases spanning the gap. The CDR3 length is 14 residues. Looked up from germline, CDR1 is SGHDT and CDR2 is YYEEEE. CDR3 in amino acids: CASSLEGGTDTQYF. The CDR3 nucleotides read TGTGCCAGCAGCTTGGAAGGGGGCACAGATACGCAGTATTTT.

This clone was recorded once. The chain combines TRBV5-4 with TRBJ1-2, with D possibly TRBD1 on 5 matching bases. The germline CDR1 and CDR2 sequences are SGHNT and YYREEE (reference sequence). The CDR3 runs 16 residues. The germline V and J ends were trimmed by 0 bases and 2 bases, with 14 bases remaining between them. CDR3 protein: CASSLDPGRVNYGYTF. Written as DNA, the CDR3 is TGTGCCAGCAGCTTGGATCCAGGCAGGGTAAACTATGGCTACACCTTC.

The chain is built from TRBV4-1 and TRBJ2-3, with 7 nucleotides matching TRBD1. The CDR3 sequence is 15 residues long. The germline V gene encodes CDR1 MGHRA and CDR2 YSYEKL. Trimming took 3 bases from V and 7 from J; bases not matched to a gene: 10. CDR3 amino acids: CASSHADRSGNTQYF. The CDR3 DNA sequence: TGCGCCAGCAGCCACGCGGACAGGAGCGGTAATACGCAGTATTTT.

This chain joins TRBV4-3 and TRBJ1-2; D perhaps matches TRBD1 (5 bases). V was pared by 3 bases and J by 2 bases, with 10 bases between. This CDR3 is 14 amino acids long. Germline CDR1 is LGHNA and CDR2 is YSLEER. CDR3 coding DNA: TGCGCCAGCAGCCACCAGGGCTCCAACTATGGCTACACCTTC. Protein: CASSHQGSNYGYTF.

The chain has TRBV28 and TRBJ2-1; TRBD2 matches at 14 bases. The junction had 9 bases not matched to a gene; V was cut back by 7 bases and J by 1 base. The CDR3 sequence is 18 residues long. Germline V lookup: CDR1 MDHEN, CDR2 SYDVKM. This CDR3 is CASKGTSGRGGSYNEQFF. The CDR3, as DNA: TGTGCCAGCAAAGGGACTAGCGGGAGAGGGGGTTCCTACAATGAGCAGTTCTTC. The variable domain in full, completed from reference TRBV28 and TRBJ2-1, reads DVKVTQSSRYLVKRTGEKVFLECVQDMDHENMFWYRQDPGLGLRLIYFSYDVKMKEKGDIPEGYSVSREKKERFSLILESASTNQTSMYLCASKGTSGRGGSYNEQFFGPGTRLTVL.

V gene TRBV29-1 combines with J gene TRBJ2-1, with 10 bases matching TRBD1. CDR1 and CDR2 (germline): SQVTM, ANQGSEA. The CDR3 length is 15 residues. The V and J ends lost 1 base and 8 bases, in that order; junction bases with no gene match: 8. CDR3 protein: CSVEGGQGLIDEQFF. CDR3 DNA sequence: TGCAGCGTTGAAGGGGGACAGGGGCTTATAGATGAGCAGTTCTTC.